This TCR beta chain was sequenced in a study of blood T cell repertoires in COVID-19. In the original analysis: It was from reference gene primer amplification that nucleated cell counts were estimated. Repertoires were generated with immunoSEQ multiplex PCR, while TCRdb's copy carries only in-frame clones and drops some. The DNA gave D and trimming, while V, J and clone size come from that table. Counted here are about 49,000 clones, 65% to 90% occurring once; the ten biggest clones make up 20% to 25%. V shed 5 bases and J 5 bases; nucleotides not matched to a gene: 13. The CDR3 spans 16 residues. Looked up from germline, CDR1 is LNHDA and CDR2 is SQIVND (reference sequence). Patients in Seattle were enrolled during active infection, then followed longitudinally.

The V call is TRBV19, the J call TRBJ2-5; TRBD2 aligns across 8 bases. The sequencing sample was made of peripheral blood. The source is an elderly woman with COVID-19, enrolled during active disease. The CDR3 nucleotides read TGTGCCAGTAGTTCGCCGGGACTAGGGAGGGGGGAGACCCAGTACTTC. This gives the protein CASSSPGLGRGETQYF.